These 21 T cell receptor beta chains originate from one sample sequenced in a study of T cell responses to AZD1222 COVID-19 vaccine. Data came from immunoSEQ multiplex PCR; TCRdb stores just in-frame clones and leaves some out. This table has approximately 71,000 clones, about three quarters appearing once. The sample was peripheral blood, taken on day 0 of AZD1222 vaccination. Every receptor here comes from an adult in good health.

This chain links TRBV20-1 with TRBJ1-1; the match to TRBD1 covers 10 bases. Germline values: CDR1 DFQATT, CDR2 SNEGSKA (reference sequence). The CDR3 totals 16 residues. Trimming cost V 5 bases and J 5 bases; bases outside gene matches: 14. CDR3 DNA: TGCAGTGCTCGTGGACAGGGGGGTTCAAGGGGAACTGAAGCTTTCTTT. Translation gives CSARGQGGSRGTEAFF.

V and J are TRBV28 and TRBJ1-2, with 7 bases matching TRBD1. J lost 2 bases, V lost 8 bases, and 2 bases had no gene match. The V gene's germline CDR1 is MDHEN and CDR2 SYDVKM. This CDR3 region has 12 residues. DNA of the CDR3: TGTGCCAGCCTACAGGGGAACTATGGCTACACCTTC. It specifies CASLQGNYGYTF.

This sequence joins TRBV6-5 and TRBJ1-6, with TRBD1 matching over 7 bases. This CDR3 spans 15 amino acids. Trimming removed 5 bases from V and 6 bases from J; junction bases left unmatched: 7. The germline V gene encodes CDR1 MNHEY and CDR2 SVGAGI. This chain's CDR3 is CASSRGTALNSPLHF. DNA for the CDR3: TGTGCCAGCAGTAGGGGGACAGCGCTTAATTCACCCCTCCACTTT.

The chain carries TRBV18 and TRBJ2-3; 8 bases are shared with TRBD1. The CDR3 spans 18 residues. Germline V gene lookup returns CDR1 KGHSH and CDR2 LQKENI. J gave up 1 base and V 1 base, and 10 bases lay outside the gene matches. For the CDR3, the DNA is TGTGCCAGCTCACCACTTAGGACAGGGCCGTCACGCACAGATACGCAGTATTTT. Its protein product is CASSPLRTGPSRTDTQYF.

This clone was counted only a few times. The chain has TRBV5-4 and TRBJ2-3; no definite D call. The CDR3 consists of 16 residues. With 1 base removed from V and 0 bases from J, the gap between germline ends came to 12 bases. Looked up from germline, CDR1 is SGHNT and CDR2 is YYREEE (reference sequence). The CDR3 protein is CASSLFGGLSTDTQYF. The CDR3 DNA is TGTGCCAGCAGCTTGTTCGGCGGTCTTAGCACAGATACGCAGTATTTT.

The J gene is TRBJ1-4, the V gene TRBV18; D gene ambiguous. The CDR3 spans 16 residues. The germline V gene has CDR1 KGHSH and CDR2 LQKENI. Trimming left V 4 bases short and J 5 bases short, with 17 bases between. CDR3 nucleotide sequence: TGTGCCAGCTCACGCTCCCTCGGCGGGTCAAATGAAAAACTGTTTTTT. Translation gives CASSRSLGGSNEKLFF.

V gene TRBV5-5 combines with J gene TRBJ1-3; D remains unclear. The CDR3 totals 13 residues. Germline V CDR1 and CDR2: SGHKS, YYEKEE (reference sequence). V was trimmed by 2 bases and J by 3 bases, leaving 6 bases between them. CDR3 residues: CASSFSGGNTIYF. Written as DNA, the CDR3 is TGTGCCAGCAGCTTCTCAGGTGGAAACACCATATATTTT.

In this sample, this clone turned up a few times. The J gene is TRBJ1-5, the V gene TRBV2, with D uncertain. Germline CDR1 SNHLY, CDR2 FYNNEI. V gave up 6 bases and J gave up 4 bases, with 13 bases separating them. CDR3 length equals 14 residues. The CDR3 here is CASSREGGNQPQHF. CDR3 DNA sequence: TGTGCCAGCAGCAGAGAGGGTGGTAATCAGCCCCAGCATTTT. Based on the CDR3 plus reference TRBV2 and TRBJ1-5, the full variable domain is EPEVTQTPSHQVTQMGQEVILRCVPISNHLYFYWYRQILGQKVEFLVSFYNNEISEKSEIFDDQFSVERPDGSNFTLKIRSTKLEDSAMYFCASSREGGNQPQHFGDGTRLSIL.

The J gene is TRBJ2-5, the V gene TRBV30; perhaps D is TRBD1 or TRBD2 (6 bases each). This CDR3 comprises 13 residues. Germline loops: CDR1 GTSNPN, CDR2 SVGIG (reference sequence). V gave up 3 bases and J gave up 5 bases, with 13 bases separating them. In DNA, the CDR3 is TGTGCCTGGAGGATCGGGGGCGGTGAGACCCAGTACTTC. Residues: CAWRIGGGETQYF.

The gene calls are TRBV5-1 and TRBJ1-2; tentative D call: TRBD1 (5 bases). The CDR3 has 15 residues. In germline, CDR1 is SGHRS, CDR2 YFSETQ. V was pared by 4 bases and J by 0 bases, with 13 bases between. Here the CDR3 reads CASSVTVLPNYGYTF. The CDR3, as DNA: TGCGCCAGCAGCGTGACAGTCCTTCCTAACTATGGCTACACCTTC.

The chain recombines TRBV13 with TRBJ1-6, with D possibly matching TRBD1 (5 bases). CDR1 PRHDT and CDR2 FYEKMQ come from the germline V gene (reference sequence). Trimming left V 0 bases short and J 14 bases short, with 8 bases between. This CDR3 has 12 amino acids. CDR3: CASSLGGEALHF. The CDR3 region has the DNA TGTGCCAGCAGCTTAGGAGGGGAAGCCCTCCACTTT.

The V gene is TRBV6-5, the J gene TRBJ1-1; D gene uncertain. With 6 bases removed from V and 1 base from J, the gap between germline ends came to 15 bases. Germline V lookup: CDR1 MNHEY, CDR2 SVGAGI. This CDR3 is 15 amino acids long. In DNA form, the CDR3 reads TGTGCCAGCAGCCCCCAAGTCCTTCGGAACACTGAAGCTTTCTTT. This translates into CASSPQVLRNTEAFF.

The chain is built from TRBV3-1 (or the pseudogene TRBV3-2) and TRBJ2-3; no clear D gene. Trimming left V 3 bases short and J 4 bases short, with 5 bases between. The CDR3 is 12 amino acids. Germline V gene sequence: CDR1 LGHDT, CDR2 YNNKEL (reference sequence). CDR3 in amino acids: CASSHRSDTQYF. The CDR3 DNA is TGTGCCAGCAGCCATAGGTCAGATACGCAGTATTTT.

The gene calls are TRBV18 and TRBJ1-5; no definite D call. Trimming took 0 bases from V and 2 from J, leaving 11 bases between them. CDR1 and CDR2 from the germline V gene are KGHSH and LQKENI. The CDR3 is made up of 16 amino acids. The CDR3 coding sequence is TGTGCCAGCTCACCACCAGGAGGCAATGGCAATCAGCCCCAGCATTTT. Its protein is CASSPPGGNGNQPQHF.

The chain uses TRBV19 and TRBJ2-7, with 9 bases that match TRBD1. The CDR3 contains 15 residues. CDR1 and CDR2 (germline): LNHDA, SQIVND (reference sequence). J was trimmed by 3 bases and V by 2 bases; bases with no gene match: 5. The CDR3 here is CASSIQGTGNYEQYF. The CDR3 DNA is TGTGCCAGTAGTATACAGGGGACAGGGAACTACGAGCAGTACTTC.

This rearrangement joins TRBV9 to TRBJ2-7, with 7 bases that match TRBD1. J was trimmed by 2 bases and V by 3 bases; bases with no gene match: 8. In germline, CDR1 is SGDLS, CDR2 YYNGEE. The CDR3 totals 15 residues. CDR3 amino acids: CASSGRTGHTYEQYF. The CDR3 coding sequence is TGTGCCAGCAGCGGCCGGACAGGCCATACCTACGAGCAGTACTTC.

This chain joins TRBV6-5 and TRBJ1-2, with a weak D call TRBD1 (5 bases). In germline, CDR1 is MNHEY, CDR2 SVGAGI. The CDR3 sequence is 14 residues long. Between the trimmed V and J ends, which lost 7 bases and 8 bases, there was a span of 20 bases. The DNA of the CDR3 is TGTGCCAGCACCCTAAGAACAGGTCAAGGAGGCTACACCTTC. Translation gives CASTLRTGQGGYTF.

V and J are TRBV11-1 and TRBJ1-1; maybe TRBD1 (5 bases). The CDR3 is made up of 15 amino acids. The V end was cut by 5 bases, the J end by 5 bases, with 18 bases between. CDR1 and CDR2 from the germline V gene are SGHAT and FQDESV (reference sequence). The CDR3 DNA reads TGTGCCAGCAGCGCAGGGAGGGAGGATGGTACTGAAGCTTTCTTT. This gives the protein CASSAGREDGTEAFF.

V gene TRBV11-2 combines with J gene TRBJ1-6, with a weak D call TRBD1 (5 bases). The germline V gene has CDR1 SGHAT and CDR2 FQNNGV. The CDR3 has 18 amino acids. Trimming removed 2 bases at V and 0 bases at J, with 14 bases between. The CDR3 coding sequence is TGTGCCAGCAGCTTAATGGCAGGGCTTAGCTCCTATAATTCACCCCTCCACTTT. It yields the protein CASSLMAGLSSYNSPLHF.

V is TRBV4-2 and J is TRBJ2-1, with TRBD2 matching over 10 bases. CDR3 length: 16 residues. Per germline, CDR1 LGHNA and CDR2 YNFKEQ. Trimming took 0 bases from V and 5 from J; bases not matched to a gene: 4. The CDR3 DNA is TGTGCCAGCAGCCAAGAGGTAGCGGGGGGAAACAATGAGCAGTTCTTC. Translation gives CASSQEVAGGNNEQFF.

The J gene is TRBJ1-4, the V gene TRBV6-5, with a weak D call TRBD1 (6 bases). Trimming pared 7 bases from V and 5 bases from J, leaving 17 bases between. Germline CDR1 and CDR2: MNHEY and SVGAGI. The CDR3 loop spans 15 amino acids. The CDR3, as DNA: TGTGCCAGCATATACCTCGGGGGGCGAAATGAAAAACTGTTTTTT. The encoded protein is CASIYLGGRNEKLFF.